The rows below give T cell receptor beta chains drawn from one sample of a study of cytomegalovirus exposure and HLA in healthy donors. Repertoires were generated with immunoSEQ multiplex PCR, while TCRdb's copy carries only in-frame clones and drops some. The table has roughly 140,000 clones, almost 90% seen once. Sequencing was carried out using PBMCs. These receptors were collected from a young woman in good health and CMV-seropositive. The CDR3 runs from the conserved cysteine through the conserved F or W. A D gene is named only where the DNA matches it firmly. Size values are once, few and many counts, or a class for expanded clones, and some rows have none.

TRBV6-1	-	TRBJ1-6	-	CASSEIAGDQVSPLHF	TGTGCCAGCAGTGAAATTGCGGGGGACCAGGTTTCACCCCTCCACTTT
TRBV19	-	TRBJ2-2	-	CASLRGQDTGELFF	TGTGCCAGTCTGAGGGGACAAGACACCGGGGAGCTGTTTTTT
TRBV11-2	-	TRBJ2-1	TRBD2	CASSLPSGSPYNEQFF	TGTGCCAGCAGCTTGCCAAGCGGGAGTCCCTACAATGAGCAGTTCTTC
TRBV7-2	-	TRBJ2-2	TRBD2	CASSLTSVNGELFF	TGTGCCAGCAGCCTGACTAGCGTCAACGGGGAGCTGTTTTTT
TRBV5-4	-	TRBJ2-4	-	CASSLAGGATKNIQYF	TGTGCCAGCAGCTTGGCAGGAGGGGCCACCAAAAACATTCAGTACTTC
TRBV7-3	-	TRBJ1-6	-	CASSGGTANSPLHF	TGTGCCAGCAGCGGAGGGACGGCGAATTCACCCCTCCACTTT
TRBV5-4	-	TRBJ1-4	-	CASSHAETGNEKLFF	TGTGCCAGCAGCCACGCGGAGACAGGCAATGAAAAACTGTTTTTT
TRBV5-1	-	TRBJ2-3	TRBD2	CASSSEIGTSGRSDTQYF	TGCGCCAGCAGCTCAGAGATCGGGACTAGCGGGAGGTCAGATACGCAGTATTTT
TRBV19	-	TRBJ1-2	TRBD1	CASDDRANYGYTF	TGTGCCAGTGATGACAGGGCTAACTATGGCTACACCTTC
TRBV6-1	once	TRBJ1-5	-	CASSARGVSNQPQHF	TGTGCCAGCAGTGCCCGGGGAGTGAGCAATCAGCCCCAGCATTTT
TRBV27	-	TRBJ2-5	-	CASSLSYRKGDQYF	TGTGCCAGCAGTTTATCTTACCGGAAAGGAGACCAGTACTTC
TRBV5-1	-	TRBJ2-7	TRBD2	CASSLVASGSHEQYF	TGCGCCAGCAGCTTGGTGGCTAGCGGGAGCCACGAGCAGTACTTC
TRBV5-1	-	TRBJ2-5	-	CASTPLTGSQETQYF	TGCGCCAGCACCCCGTTAACGGGGAGCCAAGAGACCCAGTACTTC
TRBV30	-	TRBJ1-1	-	CAIQGITEAFF	TGTGCCATTCAGGGGATCACTGAAGCTTTCTTT
TRBV7-3	few	TRBJ1-2	-	CASSLASGSFYGYTF	TGTGCCAGCAGCTTGGCTTCAGGCAGTTTTTATGGCTACACCTTC
TRBV7-6	-	TRBJ2-1	-	CASSPVMYGLGEQFF	TGTGCCAGCAGCCCTGTCATGTACGGGTTAGGTGAGCAGTTCTTC
TRBV7-2	-	TRBJ2-7	TRBD2	CATEPGGTNAYEQYF	TGTGCCACCGAGCCTGGGGGGACTAACGCCTACGAGCAGTACTTC
TRBV28	-	TRBJ1-6	TRBD1	CASSLRDSPGSPLHF	TGTGCCAGCAGTTTAAGGGACAGCCCTGGGTCACCCCTCCACTTT